These 30 T cell receptor beta chains share one sample of origin, sequenced in a study of long-term antiretroviral therapy in people with HIV. They ran version v3.0 of the immunoSEQ assay at survey level. Libraries were prepared by immunoSEQ multiplex PCR; TCRdb keeps only in-frame clonotypes and omits some of them. The sample has some 9,600 clones; roughly 89% are singletons. Sequenced here: unsorted PBMCs, sampled 0.3 years before starting antiretroviral therapy. The source of these receptors is a man aged 25 to 40 with HIV.

In its sample, this clone was seen a few times. The sample contains more than one DNA sequence encoding this CDR3. The genes are TRBV13 and TRBJ2-2; no firm D call. The CDR3 is 12 residues long. The germline V gene has CDR1 PRHDT and CDR2 FYEKMQ (reference sequence). The V end lost 7 bases, the J end lost 4 bases, and 7 bases lay between the germline ends. CDR3 protein: CASITLTGELFF. The CDR3 nucleotides read TGTGCCAGCATTACCCTCACCGGGGAGCTGTTTTTT.

This clone was observed a few times. The J gene is TRBJ2-1, the V gene TRBV4-2; D uncertain. Germline CDR1 reads LGHNA; CDR2 reads YNFKEQ. This CDR3 has 12 amino acids. Trimming took off 3 bases at V and 6 bases at J, with 6 bases between the two ends. The CDR3 DNA reads TGTGCCAGCAGCCACGTACCCAATGAGCAGTTCTTC. Protein sequence: CASSHVPNEQFF.

The chain employs TRBV7-2 and TRBJ1-2, with D perhaps matching TRBD1 (5 bases). Germline values: CDR1 SGHTA, CDR2 FQGNSA. V was trimmed by 3 bases and J by 4 bases, leaving 9 bases between them. The CDR3 is made up of 13 amino acids. The CDR3 protein is CASSFGGTYGYTF. The CDR3 DNA is TGTGCCAGCAGCTTTGGGGGTACCTATGGCTACACCTTC.

V is TRBV7-9 and J is TRBJ2-7; D not certain. Between the trimmed V and J ends, which lost 4 bases and 2 bases, there was a span of 15 bases. This CDR3 has 15 residues. Germline V gene sequence: CDR1 SEHNR, CDR2 FQNEAQ (reference sequence). The CDR3 nucleotides are TGTGCCAGCAGCTCGCTCAGTCCCAGAACCTACGAGCAGTACTTC. Translated: CASSSLSPRTYEQYF.

The chain recombines TRBV30 with TRBJ2-1; D uncertain. The CDR3 contains 13 residues. Germline-derived CDR1 and CDR2 are GTSNPN and SVGIG (reference sequence). Trimming stripped 0 bases from V and 4 bases from J, with 7 bases between. CDR3 nucleotide sequence: TGTGCCTGGAGTGTAGGCAGTTACAATGAGCAGTTCTTC. Translation: CAWSVGSYNEQFF. Looking up the rest from reference TRBV30 and TRBJ2-1 gives the full variable domain: SQTIHQWPATLVQPVGSPLSLECTVEGTSNPNLYWYRQAAGRGLQLLFYSVGIGQISSEVPQNLSASRPQDRQFILSSKKLLLSDSGFYLCAWSVGSYNEQFFGPGTRLTVL.

This clone was picked up a small number of times. The V gene is TRBV5-1, the J gene TRBJ2-1, with TRBD2 identical over 13 bases. Germline CDR1 reads SGHRS; CDR2 reads YFSETQ. With V trimmed by 3 bases and J by 8 bases, 11 bases remained unmatched. This CDR3 is built from 17 residues. CDR3 DNA: TGCGCCAGCAGCTCGGGACTAGCGGGACCTGCTCGGCATGAGCAGTTCTTC. The encoded protein is CASSSGLAGPARHEQFF.

The chain has TRBV6-1 and TRBJ1-1, with 7 positions matching TRBD1. The CDR3 is 14 residues long. Germline V gene sequence: CDR1 MNHNS, CDR2 SASEGT. The J segment lost 3 bases and the V segment lost 8 bases, leaving 9 bases of the junction unmatched. The CDR3 spells CASQWARGDTEAFF. Written as DNA, the CDR3 is TGTGCCAGCCAATGGGCCAGGGGGGACACTGAAGCTTTCTTT.

The chain uses TRBV5-1 and TRBJ1-4; 9 positions match TRBD1. The CDR3 has 15 amino acids. Germline V lookup: CDR1 SGHRS, CDR2 YFSETQ. Trimming removed 0 bases from V and 10 bases from J; junction bases left unmatched: 7. This CDR3 is CASSLEGQGQGKLFF. As DNA, the CDR3 is TGCGCCAGCAGCTTGGAAGGACAGGGGCAAGGAAAACTGTTTTTT.

This clone has more than one count but fewer than ten. The chain combines TRBV6-5 with TRBJ1-5; 9 positions agree with TRBD1. There are 15 residues in the CDR3. The germline V gene encodes CDR1 MNHEY and CDR2 SVGAGI. The ends lost 0 bases at V and 6 bases at J; junction bases unmatched: 3. The CDR3 DNA follows: TGTGCCAGCAGTTACTCGACAGGGGGAGGTCAGCCCCAGCATTTT. Its protein is CASSYSTGGGQPQHF.

CDR3 DNA: TGTGCCAGCCGGGGGAGGGTGGCTAACTATGGCTACACCTTC. Translated, it gives CASRGRVANYGYTF. This sequence joins TRBV2 and TRBJ1-2, with D possibly being TRBD1 (5 bases). Germline V lookup: CDR1 SNHLY, CDR2 FYNNEI. The CDR3 is made up of 14 amino acids. The ends were cut back, 8 bases at V and 0 bases at J, with 13 bases in the middle.

This clone has a single count. The chain joins TRBV19 to TRBJ2-2; D uncertain. Germline values: CDR1 LNHDA, CDR2 SQIVND (reference sequence). The CDR3 has 15 amino acids. Trimming stripped 3 bases from V and 0 bases from J, with 8 bases between. The CDR3 protein is CASSIRYSNTGELFF. In nucleotides, the CDR3 is TGTGCCAGTAGTATCCGTTACTCGAACACCGGGGAGCTGTTTTTT.

The sample holds one count of this clone. This chain links TRBV29-1 with TRBJ2-6; D not resolved. The CDR3 loop spans 14 amino acids. Trimming removed 4 bases from V and 0 bases from J, with 7 bases in between. Germline loops: CDR1 SQVTM, CDR2 ANQGSEA. The CDR3 region is CSVVSASGANVLTF. CDR3 nucleotide sequence: TGCAGCGTTGTGTCGGCCTCTGGGGCCAACGTCCTGACTTTC.

This sequence joins TRBV4-3 and TRBJ1-2; the D gene is possibly TRBD1 (5 bases). The CDR3 spans 16 residues. CDR1 is LGHNA and CDR2 is YSLEER in the germline V gene. V was pared by 1 base and J by 2 bases, with 14 bases between. CDR3 amino acids: CASSQGSGKENYGYTF. The CDR3 DNA reads as TGCGCCAGCAGCCAAGGATCAGGGAAGGAGAACTATGGCTACACCTTC.

Details on this clone: One end of the junction does not line up with germline, which may come from a read error. This chain connects TRBV4-2 to TRBJ1-1, with TRBD1 identical over 7 bases. The CDR3 is 11 amino acids. Germline loops: CDR1 LGHNA, CDR2 YNFKEQ. The DNA of the CDR3 is TGTGCCAGCAGCCTAGACAGGGTCGAGCTCTTT. Translation: CASSLDRVELF.

This clone was seen a few times. This chain uses TRBV10-2 with TRBJ2-1; D is undetermined. Germline-derived CDR1 and CDR2 are WSHSY and SAAADI. The CDR3 length is 11 residues. V lost 3 bases to trimming and J lost 5 bases, with 2 bases between them. This CDR3 reads CASSEHNEQFF. DNA of the CDR3: TGCGCCAGCAGTGAACACAATGAGCAGTTCTTC.

J is TRBJ1-4 and V is TRBV4-3; D might be TRBD1 (5 bases). The V and J ends lost 5 bases and 0 bases respectively, with 13 bases between them. CDR1 is LGHNA and CDR2 is YSLEER in the germline V gene. This CDR3 region has 16 residues. The CDR3 sequence is CASSLDLGATNEKLFF. Here the CDR3 DNA reads TGCGCCAGCAGCTTAGATTTAGGGGCAACTAATGAAAAACTGTTTTTT.

This clone appeared once. The chain couples TRBV7-6 to TRBJ2-2; D gene ambiguous. The V gene lost 3 bases and the J gene lost 0 bases, with 5 bases spanning the gap. The length of the CDR3 is 14 residues. The germline V gene encodes CDR1 SGHVS and CDR2 FNYEAQ. Here the CDR3 reads CASSFGSNTGELFF. The CDR3 nucleotides are TGTGCCAGCAGCTTCGGGTCGAACACCGGGGAGCTGTTTTTT.

The CDR3 DNA sequence: TGTGCTAGTGGTTTGTTTAGAGACTCTGGGGCCAACGTCCTGACTTTC. It is translated as CASGLFRDSGANVLTF. The chain has TRBV12-5 and TRBJ2-6; D ambiguous. This CDR3 spans 16 amino acids. Trimming took off 2 bases at V and 0 bases at J, with 8 bases between the two ends. Looked up from germline, CDR1 is LGHNT and CDR2 is FRNRAP.

The chain has TRBV7-2 and TRBJ1-4, with D tentatively TRBD1 (6 bases). Germline values: CDR1 SGHTA, CDR2 FQGNSA. This CDR3 spans 15 amino acids. Trimming shortened V by 3 bases and J by 8 bases, and 16 bases separated the two germline ends. The CDR3 is CASSFQTGTREKLFF. The CDR3 DNA reads as TGTGCCAGCAGCTTTCAAACCGGGACACGGGAAAAACTGTTTTTT.

The genes are TRBV2 and TRBJ2-2; D is perhaps TRBD1 or TRBD2 (7 bases each). CDR1 and CDR2 from the germline V gene are SNHLY and FYNNEI. The CDR3 sequence is 16 residues long. V was pared by 8 bases and J by 0 bases, with 16 bases between. The CDR3 is CASSLRGGANTGELFF. The CDR3 DNA sequence: TGTGCCAGCTCCCTCAGGGGGGGCGCGAACACCGGGGAGCTGTTTTTT.

The chain employs TRBV4-1 and TRBJ2-2; 9 bases map to TRBD1. Trimming at V came to 3 bases and at J to 6 bases, leaving 8 bases not matched to a gene. The CDR3 runs to 16 residues. Germline CDR1 and CDR2: MGHRA and YSYEKL. This CDR3 is CASSHHRGRDAGELFF. CDR3 sequence (DNA): TGCGCCAGCAGCCACCACAGGGGGCGCGACGCCGGGGAGCTGTTTTTT.

The gene calls are TRBV4-1 and TRBJ2-7; D might be TRBD1 (6 bases). CDR3 size: 18 residues. The germline gives CDR1 MGHRA, CDR2 YSYEKL. Trimming cost V 8 bases and J 2 bases, with 28 bases left between them. In DNA, the CDR3 is TGCGCCAGCGACCGAAGGGGGTGGTGTAACCGAAGGGCCTACGAGCAGTACTTC. Amino acids: CASDRRGWCNRRAYEQYF.

This clone has just a few counts. Different DNA sequences within this sample yield the same CDR3. The rearrangement joins TRBV7-9 to TRBJ1-4; the match to TRBD1 covers 8 bases. The V segment lost 3 bases and the J segment 3 bases; nucleotides outside the gene matches: 6. This CDR3 contains 16 residues. Per the germline V gene, CDR1 is SEHNR and CDR2 is FQNEAQ (reference sequence). Written as DNA, the CDR3 is TGTGCCAGCAGCTTGGGGACAGGCGATCCTAATGAAAAACTGTTTTTT. Translating it yields CASSLGTGDPNEKLFF.

The chain uses TRBV5-1 and TRBJ2-2, with D possibly matching TRBD1 (6 bases). The CDR3 spans 14 residues. Germline V gene data show CDR1 as SGHRS and CDR2 as YFSETQ. Trimming shortened V by 5 bases and J by 2 bases, and 10 bases separated the two germline ends. CDR3 sequence (DNA): TGCGCCAGCAGACACAGGGAAAACACCGGGGAGCTGTTTTTT. The encoded protein is CASRHRENTGELFF.

The chain combines TRBV7-9 with TRBJ1-5, with TRBD1 as a possible D gene (6 bases). The CDR3 extends over 17 amino acids. The germline gives CDR1 SEHNR, CDR2 FQNEAQ (reference sequence). Trimming pared 5 bases from V and 4 bases from J, leaving 21 bases between. The CDR3 nucleotides are TGTGCCAGCAGCCTAGGTTTGTTAGGACAGTCTAATCAGCCCCAGCATTTT. It yields the protein CASSLGLLGQSNQPQHF.

The chain has TRBV7-8 and TRBJ2-3; TRBD2 is a possible D gene (7 bases). V was shortened by 2 bases and J by 6 bases, with 18 bases between the two germline ends. This CDR3 contains 16 residues. Germline CDR1 is SGHVS and CDR2 is FQNEAQ. CDR3 in DNA: TGTGCCAGCAGCTTATCGGAGGGGGGGGTTGGCGATACGCAGTATTTT. Protein: CASSLSEGGVGDTQYF. The full variable domain, in which reference TRBV7-8 and TRBJ2-3 provide the parts outside the CDR3, is GAGVSQSPRYKVAKRGQDVALRCDPISGHVSLFWYQQALGQGPEFLTYFQNEAQLDKSGLPSDRFFAERPEGSVSTLKIQRTQQEDSAVYLCASSLSEGGVGDTQYFGPGTRLTVL.

This sequence joins TRBV5-1 and TRBJ2-3, with 9 bases fitting TRBD1. The germline CDR1 and CDR2 sequences are SGHRS and YFSETQ. CDR3 size: 16 residues. With V trimmed by 3 bases and J by 3 bases, 8 bases remained unmatched. The CDR3 spells CASSSGTGRLTDTQYF. DNA of the CDR3: TGCGCCAGCAGCTCCGGGACAGGGAGACTAACAGATACGCAGTATTTT.

The rearrangement joins TRBV5-1 to TRBJ2-7, with D perhaps matching TRBD2 (5 bases). Per the germline V gene, CDR1 is SGHRS and CDR2 is YFSETQ. The CDR3 is 15 residues long. V was pared by 2 bases and J by 0 bases, with 12 bases between. The DNA of the CDR3 is TGCGCCAGCAGCTTAATAGACACTAGCTCCTACGAGCAGTACTTC. This gives the protein CASSLIDTSSYEQYF.

This rearrangement joins TRBV4-1 to TRBJ1-4; D is uncertain. This CDR3 region has 11 residues. Germline-derived CDR1 and CDR2 are MGHRA and YSYEKL. Trimming pared 8 bases from V and 0 bases from J, leaving 1 base between. The CDR3 sequence is CASSTNEKLFF. CDR3 DNA: TGCGCCAGCTCAACTAATGAAAAACTGTTTTTT.

The chain couples TRBV6-1 to TRBJ2-5, with D perhaps given as TRBD1 or TRBD2 (5 bases each). The closer fit of TRBJ2-7 to the DNA end suggests the J call may be wrong. The CDR3 length is 14 residues. Germline CDR1 reads MNHNS; CDR2 reads SASEGT. CDR3 nucleotides: TGTGCCAGCAATCAGTGGGGGAACTCCTACGAGCAGTACTTC. This codes for CASNQWGNSYEQYF.